The sequence of this TCR beta chain was determined in a study of T cells in Graves' hyperthyroidism and ophthalmopathy. A remark on this clonotype: Its antigen is not known.

V dropped 1 base and J dropped 5 bases, with 11 bases sitting between them. Looked up from germline, CDR1 is MGHRA and CDR2 is YSYEKL. The CDR3 is 14 residues long. The source material, RNA transcripts, was used to amplify TCR beta CDR3 regions. In the first-round RT-PCR of the TCR CDR3, the HTBI primer set was used. TCRdb re-called the multiplex PCR reads with MiXCR, one entry per CDR3 protein. Of 500,000 to 650,000 distinct CDR3 sequences in the sample, 46% are singletons; the top ten hold around 47%. Each diagnosis was grounded in clinical symptoms, serum thyroxine and TRAb, thyroid ultrasound, and orbital computed tomography. Overall study results and limits: By a 13 V-J model, ophthalmopathy was set apart from stable hyperthyroidism.

Sequencing input: peripheral blood or thyroid tissue (not recorded which). V gene TRBV4-1 combines with J gene TRBJ2-5; D might be TRBD2 (5 bases). This sequence was found in an adult woman with Graves' disease, either hyperthyroidism or ophthalmopathy (not recorded which). Here the CDR3 DNA reads TGCGCCAGCAGCCAAGGCGAACGCGGGGAGACCCAGTACTTC. Translation gives CASSQGERGETQYF.